Below are 4 T cell receptor beta chains sequenced from a single sample in a study of blood T cell repertoires in COVID-19. Sequencing was performed with immunoSEQ multiplex PCR; in TCRdb, only in-frame clones are kept and a portion is missing. Here the sample spans about 28,000 clones, 81% being singletons. The sample was peripheral blood. Receptors were obtained from an older woman with acute or convalescent COVID-19.

The DNA for the CDR3 is TGTGCCAGCAGTCGTTCACTAGCGGGGGGGCAAGAGACCCAGTACTTC. Translated, it gives CASSRSLAGGQETQYF. J is TRBJ2-5 and V is TRBV7-8; 13 nucleotides align to TRBD2. With V trimmed by 6 bases and J by 2 bases, 6 bases remained unmatched. This CDR3 is built from 16 residues. CDR1 and CDR2 (germline): SGHVS, FQNEAQ.

The V call is TRBV6-5, the J call TRBJ2-3; D might be TRBD2 (6 bases). This CDR3 contains 15 residues. The V gene lost 6 bases and the J gene lost 3 bases, with 16 bases spanning the gap. Germline V lookup: CDR1 MNHEY, CDR2 SVGAGI. The DNA of the CDR3 is TGTGCCAGCAGGAAGGTCCGGGGGACGACAGATACGCAGTATTTT. It is translated as CASRKVRGTTDTQYF.

This chain uses TRBV9 with TRBJ2-2; 8 positions agree with TRBD2. The V segment lost 0 bases and the J segment 7 bases; nucleotides outside the gene matches: 8. This CDR3 comprises 16 residues. CDR1 and CDR2 (germline): SGDLS, YYNGEE. CDR3 coding DNA: TGTGCCAGCAGCGTAGCTCCGGGACTAGAGGGCGGGGAGCTGTTTTTT. Protein product: CASSVAPGLEGGELFF. Full variable domain (outside the CDR3, taken from reference TRBV9 and TRBJ2-2): DSGVTQTPKHLITATGQRVTLRCSPRSGDLSVYWYQQSLDQGLQFLIQYYNGEERAKGNILERFSAQQFPDLHSELNLSSLELGDSALYFCASSVAPGLEGGELFFGEGSRLTVL.

In its sample, this clone was seen a few times. The chain has TRBV18 and TRBJ1-1; 7 positions agree with TRBD1. V trimming: 6 bases; J trimming: 3 bases; junction bases outside the gene matches: 4. CDR3 size: 13 residues. Looked up from germline, CDR1 is KGHSH and CDR2 is LQKENI. The CDR3 reads CASSLTGDTEAFF. The CDR3 DNA is TGTGCCAGCTCTCTCACAGGGGACACTGAAGCTTTCTTT.